The clone carrying this T cell receptor (beta chain) appeared a single time. The data originate from a study of blood T cell repertoires in COVID-19. The CDR3 spans 14 residues. Trimming shortened V by 5 bases and J by 9 bases, and 14 bases separated the two germline ends. Germline CDR1 and CDR2: MDHEN and SYDVKM. In the authors' methods: For nucleated cells, counts were estimated from reference gene primer amplification. The table came from immunoSEQ multiplex PCR; TCRdb's copy has only in-frame clones and leaves some out. That table is the source of V, J and clone size, and D and trimming were worked out from the DNA. The table has about 170,000 clones, 84% seen once.

The source is a human donor with acute or convalescent COVID-19. The donor label of this sample is uncertain. Sequenced sample: peripheral blood. The rearrangement links TRBV28 to TRBJ1-6; possible D gene TRBD1, 5 bases. CDR3 in amino acids: CASSPQLQGSPLHF. CDR3 nucleotide sequence: TGTGCCAGCAGTCCACAATTGCAGGGTTCACCCCTCCACTTT.